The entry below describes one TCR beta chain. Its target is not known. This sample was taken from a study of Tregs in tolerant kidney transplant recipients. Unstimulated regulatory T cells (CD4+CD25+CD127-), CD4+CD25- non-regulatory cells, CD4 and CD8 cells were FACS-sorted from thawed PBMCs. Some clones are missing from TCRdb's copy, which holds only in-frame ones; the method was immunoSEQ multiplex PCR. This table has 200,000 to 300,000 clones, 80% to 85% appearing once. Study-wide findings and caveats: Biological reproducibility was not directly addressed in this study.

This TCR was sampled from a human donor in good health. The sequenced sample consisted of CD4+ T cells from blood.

The CDR3 is CASSLRRDRSHQPQHF. In DNA form, the CDR3 reads TGTGCCAGTAGTCTCCGCCGGGACAGGAGCCATCAGCCCCAGCATTTT. This chain uses TRBV19 with TRBJ1-5, with TRBD1 matching over 8 bases. The CDR3 is 16 residues long. Trimming at V came to 5 bases and at J to 5 bases, leaving 11 bases not matched to a gene. CDR1 and CDR2 (germline): LNHDA, SQIVND (reference sequence).